Each of the 32 T cell receptor beta chains below was sequenced from the same sample in a study of a mutant IDH1 vaccine in newly diagnosed glioma. Clones were read by immunoSEQ multiplex PCR, and TCRdb kept only the in-frame ones, dropping some. Counted here are approximately 43,000 clones, 78% occurring once; the ten biggest clones make up approximately 6.5%. These receptors' targets are unknown. Specified time point: week 23, last vaccination. A single vaccine dose contained 300 ug of mutant IDH1 20-mer peptide, and topical imiquimod was used with it. Sequenced material: PBMCs, taken from a glioma patient whose treatment included an IDH1 peptide vaccine. Receptors originate from a woman between 40 and 50 years old with glioma. Some clones in this sample may be carry-over from other donors' samples.

The chain employs TRBV6-5 and TRBJ2-1; D is perhaps TRBD1 (5 bases). V was trimmed by 5 bases and J by 14 bases, leaving 13 bases between them. The CDR3 covers 11 residues. In germline, CDR1 is MNHEY, CDR2 SVGAGI. CDR3 in amino acids: CASSEDTNEFF. For the CDR3, the DNA is TGTGCCAGCAGTGAGGACACGAACGAGTTCTTC.

The chain carries TRBV4-1 and TRBJ1-2; D not resolved. In germline, CDR1 is MGHRA, CDR2 YSYEKL. CDR3 length: 14 residues. V was cut by 2 bases and J by 8 bases, with 15 bases left in between. This chain's CDR3 is CASSQSRTEIGYTF. The CDR3 bases are TGCGCCAGCAGCCAATCCCGGACGGAGATAGGCTACACCTTC.

This rearrangement joins TRBV29-1 to TRBJ1-1, with D perhaps TRBD1 (5 bases). Germline CDR1 and CDR2: SQVTM and ANQGSEA. The CDR3 extends over 13 amino acids. Trimming cost V 5 bases and J 1 base, with 11 bases left between them. The DNA for the CDR3 is TGCAGCGTTTGGGACCGTGGGAACACTGAAGCTTTCTTT. Protein sequence: CSVWDRGNTEAFF.

The CDR3 coding sequence is TGTGCCATCACTATTAGGGAGGGCGGGAACACAGATACGCAGTATTTT. Protein product: CAITIREGGNTDTQYF. The chain couples TRBV10-3 to TRBJ2-3; 7 positions match TRBD2. CDR1 is ENHRY and CDR2 is SYGVKD in the germline V gene. This CDR3 has 16 residues. With V trimmed by 7 bases and J by 2 bases, 12 bases remained unmatched.

This chain connects TRBV4-3 to TRBJ2-3, with 15 positions matching TRBD2. This CDR3 comprises 18 residues. Germline assignment: CDR1 LGHNA and CDR2 YSLEER. V lost 1 base, J lost 4 bases, and 6 bases stayed unmatched. The CDR3: CASSQAGLAGGSADTQYF. In nucleotides, the CDR3 is TGCGCCAGCAGCCAAGCGGGACTAGCGGGGGGTAGCGCAGATACGCAGTATTTT.

The chain links TRBV6-6 to TRBJ1-1, with 7 bases aligning to TRBD1. The CDR3 contains 9 residues. V was clipped by 10 bases and J by 12 bases; unmatched bases: 5. Germline values: CDR1 MNHNY, CDR2 SVGAGI (reference sequence). In DNA form, the CDR3 reads TGTGCCACGGGGACAGACCCTTTCTTT. Its protein product is CATGTDPFF.

In this sample, this clone turned up once. The chain carries TRBV7-8 and TRBJ1-6, with 7 bases that match TRBD1. Germline values: CDR1 SGHVS, CDR2 FQNEAQ. The CDR3 is 14 residues long. V dropped 6 bases and J dropped 7; count of bases not matched to a gene: 6. Here the CDR3 DNA reads TGTGCCAGCAGGCCGACAGGGACCAATTCACCCCTCCACTTT. It translates to CASRPTGTNSPLHF. Complete variable domain (other parts from reference TRBV7-8 and TRBJ1-6): GAGVSQSPRYKVAKRGQDVALRCDPISGHVSLFWYQQALGQGPEFLTYFQNEAQLDKSGLPSDRFFAERPEGSVSTLKIQRTQQEDSAVYLCASRPTGTNSPLHFGNGTRLTVT.

The chain links TRBV4-2 to TRBJ1-5; 9 bases align to TRBD1. The CDR3 consists of 17 residues. After removal of 4 bases from V and 2 bases from J, the junction contained 9 bases not matched to a gene. In germline, CDR1 is LGHNA, CDR2 YNFKEQ. Here the CDR3 reads CASSPGTGSFGNQPQHF. CDR3 DNA: TGTGCCAGCAGCCCGGGGACAGGGTCATTCGGCAATCAGCCCCAGCATTTT.

This chain uses TRBV9 with TRBJ1-5; TRBD1 matches 9 bases. With 4 bases clipped from V and 7 bases from J, the junction kept 6 bases outside the gene matches. CDR3 length: 14 residues. Germline V CDR1 and CDR2: SGDLS, YYNGEE. CDR3 region: CASSTTGGAQPQHF. In DNA, the CDR3 is TGTGCCAGCAGCACTACAGGGGGCGCCCAGCCCCAGCATTTT. Full variable domain (outside the CDR3, taken from reference TRBV9 and TRBJ1-5): DSGVTQTPKHLITATGQRVTLRCSPRSGDLSVYWYQQSLDQGLQFLIQYYNGEERAKGNILERFSAQQFPDLHSELNLSSLELGDSALYFCASSTTGGAQPQHFGDGTRLSIL.

The rearrangement uses TRBV5-1 and TRBJ2-7; TRBD1 agrees at 9 bases. V shed 4 bases, J shed 0 bases, and the junction held 5 bases outside the gene matches. The CDR3 loop spans 15 amino acids. Germline-derived CDR1 and CDR2 are SGHRS and YFSETQ. For the CDR3, the DNA is TGCGCCAGCAGCGGCGGACAGGGGCCCTCCTACGAGCAGTACTTC. As protein: CASSGGQGPSYEQYF.

V usage is TRBV7-9 and J usage is TRBJ1-3; D possibly corresponds to TRBD1 (6 bases). Trimming removed 4 bases at V and 2 bases at J, with 12 bases between. The CDR3 length is 15 residues. From germline, CDR1 is SEHNR and CDR2 FQNEAQ (reference sequence). CDR3 sequence: CASSSSGVAGNTIYF. The CDR3, as DNA: TGTGCCAGCAGCTCCTCAGGGGTTGCTGGAAACACCATATATTTT.

This clone was counted only a few times. The chain is built from TRBV4-3 and TRBJ1-4; the D gene is possibly TRBD1 (6 bases). CDR1 and CDR2 from the germline V gene are LGHNA and YSLEER. CDR3 length equals 15 residues. Trimming left V 3 bases short and J 0 bases short, with 8 bases between. In DNA, the CDR3 is TGCGCCAGCAGCCAGGCAGGGGCAACTAATGAAAAACTGTTTTTT. This codes for CASSQAGATNEKLFF.

The J gene is TRBJ2-3, the V gene TRBV19; D call uncertain. This CDR3 region has 13 residues. Germline CDR1 LNHDA, CDR2 SQIVND (reference sequence). V shed 6 bases and J shed 5 bases, with 12 bases lying between them. Written as DNA, the CDR3 is TGTGCCAGTAGCATCTATGCGGTAGATACGCAGTATTTT. It codes for CASSIYAVDTQYF.

By share, this clone counts as medium-sized (0.01 to 0.1%). The chain couples TRBV7-2 to TRBJ2-2; D not certain. The CDR3 consists of 13 residues. Trimming cost V 0 bases and J 7 bases, with 6 bases left between them. Per germline, CDR1 SGHTA and CDR2 FQGNSA. DNA of the CDR3: TGTGCCAGCAGCTTAGCGTCTAACGGGGAGCTGTTTTTT. Translated: CASSLASNGELFF.

The chain combines TRBV10-1 with TRBJ1-1, with 9 bases matching TRBD1. Germline loops: CDR1 WNHNN, CDR2 SYGVQD (reference sequence). Trimming at V came to 6 bases and at J to 6 bases, leaving 5 bases not matched to a gene. The CDR3 spans 13 residues. The CDR3 bases are TGCGCCAGCAGGGGACAGGGCAAGGCTGAAGCTTTCTTT. Its protein is CASRGQGKAEAFF.

This clone is classed as medium-sized. The chain has TRBV2 and TRBJ2-3; D unclear. Germline CDR1 SNHLY, CDR2 FYNNEI. Trimming cost V 2 bases and J 5 bases, with 5 bases left between them. The CDR3 is 12 amino acids. The DNA for the CDR3 is TGTGCCAGCAGTGAAAGGAGAGATACGCAGTATTTT. Protein: CASSERRDTQYF.

The V and J genes are TRBV13 and TRBJ2-3; tentatively, D is TRBD2 (5 bases). V dropped 6 bases and J dropped 7 bases, with 26 bases sitting between them. The germline V gene encodes CDR1 PRHDT and CDR2 FYEKMQ (reference sequence). CDR3 length: 17 amino acids. CDR3: CASRDPRTPASLNTQYF. The CDR3 region has the DNA TGTGCCAGCAGAGACCCTCGGACTCCCGCCTCATTAAATACGCAGTATTTT.

V and J are TRBV29-1 and TRBJ1-2, with D hard to call. The V gene lost 7 bases and the J gene lost 4 bases, with 10 bases spanning the gap. Germline V CDR1 and CDR2: SQVTM, ANQGSEA. The CDR3 spans 11 residues. The CDR3 nucleotides read TGCAGCGCCTCCAGTTCCTATGGCTACACCTTC. It encodes CSASSSYGYTF.

This clone appeared a single time. The rearrangement uses TRBV7-2 and TRBJ2-7; 7 positions match TRBD2. The CDR3 extends over 16 amino acids. Germline trimming cut 5 bases from V and 0 bases from J; bases unmatched to any gene: 10. Germline-derived CDR1 and CDR2 are SGHTA and FQGNSA. The CDR3 loop is CASSEASGKLSYEQYF. As DNA, the CDR3 is TGTGCCAGCAGCGAAGCAAGCGGGAAACTCTCCTACGAGCAGTACTTC.

This clone has a handful of counts. The rearrangement links TRBV7-2 to TRBJ1-1, with D hard to call. From germline, CDR1 is SGHTA and CDR2 FQGNSA. Trimming removed 2 bases from V and 2 bases from J, with 15 bases in between. This CDR3 spans 16 amino acids. DNA for the CDR3: TGTGCCAGCAGCTTACCATCCATCAGAGGAAACACTGAAGCTTTCTTT. Its translation is CASSLPSIRGNTEAFF.

The chain is built from TRBV5-4 and TRBJ2-3; D gene ambiguous. The CDR3 covers 15 residues. V shed 1 base and J shed 0 bases, with 9 bases lying between them. The germline gives CDR1 SGHNT, CDR2 YYREEE (reference sequence). CDR3 sequence reads: CASSLRAPSTDTQYF. Written as DNA, the CDR3 is TGTGCCAGCAGCTTGAGGGCTCCTAGCACAGATACGCAGTATTTT.

This chain links TRBV27 with TRBJ1-6; D is ambiguous. In germline, CDR1 is MNHEY, CDR2 SMNVEV (reference sequence). The CDR3 is 14 residues long. Trimming shortened V by 7 bases and J by 5 bases, and 12 bases separated the two germline ends. CDR3 nucleotides: TGTGCCAGCACCCAAAGGCAGAATAATTCACCCCTCCACTTT. It is translated as CASTQRQNNSPLHF.

V and J are TRBV5-4 and TRBJ2-4; a weak D match, TRBD1 (6 bases). Trimming pared 3 bases from V and 8 bases from J, leaving 18 bases between. This CDR3 has 15 residues. Per germline, CDR1 SGHNT and CDR2 YYREEE (reference sequence). The CDR3 DNA is TGTGCCAGCAGCTCTCAGGGGAAGAAGGAGGACATTCAGTACTTC. Translation: CASSSQGKKEDIQYF.

A remark on this clone: Mismatch with germline at one junction end may stem from a read error. This chain connects TRBV28 to TRBJ1-5, with a tentative D call TRBD1 (6 bases). Germline V gives CDR1 MDHEN, CDR2 SYDVKM. CDR3 size: 14 residues. CDR3 region: CASRPGTNNRPQHF. The CDR3 DNA reads TGTGCCAGCAGGCCAGGGACAAATAATCGGCCCCAGCATTTT.

The CDR3 DNA is TGTGCCAGCAGCCAATTTGGACAGGTTCAAGAGACCCAGTACTTC. Translating gives CASSQFGQVQETQYF. This sequence joins TRBV9 and TRBJ2-5; the match to TRBD1 covers 7 bases. This CDR3 has 15 residues. V was clipped by 4 bases and J by 2 bases; unmatched bases: 8. CDR1 and CDR2 (germline): SGDLS, YYNGEE.

The table lists this clone with a count of one. This chain uses TRBV1 with TRBJ2-7; TRBD2 reflects the table's D call only, with no check against the DNA. TRBV1 is labeled a pseudogene. The CDR3 runs to 15 residues. The CDR3 loop reads CTSTPFLAGVVEQYF. The DNA for the CDR3 is TGCACCAGCACCCCGTTCCTAGCGGGAGTGGTCGAGCAGTACTTC.

The gene calls are TRBV29-1 and TRBJ1-1; TRBD1 is a possible D gene (6 bases). Germline values: CDR1 SQVTM, CDR2 ANQGSEA. With 7 bases removed from V and 4 bases from J, the gap between germline ends came to 16 bases. CDR3 length equals 13 residues. CDR3 sequence: CSGIRGLGTEAFF. CDR3 coding DNA: TGCAGCGGGATCAGGGGATTGGGCACTGAAGCTTTCTTT.

The rearrangement joins TRBV6-6 to TRBJ1-1; 9 nucleotides agree with TRBD1. This CDR3 comprises 15 residues. The germline V gene encodes CDR1 MNHNY and CDR2 SVGAGI (reference sequence). The V gene end was trimmed by 6 bases and the J gene end by 5 bases; junction bases not matched to a gene: 10. The CDR3 loop is CASSTGTGMRTEAFF. DNA of the CDR3: TGTGCCAGCAGCACGGGGACAGGGATGCGGACTGAAGCTTTCTTT.

The rearrangement links TRBV6-5 to TRBJ1-1; 7 nucleotides match TRBD1. The J segment lost 5 bases and the V segment lost 4 bases, leaving 10 bases of the junction unmatched. The CDR3 is made up of 15 amino acids. Germline V gene sequence: CDR1 MNHEY, CDR2 SVGAGI. CDR3 in DNA: TGTGCCAGCAGTTTCCTGAACCCCAGGGGGACTGAAGCTTTCTTT. It specifies CASSFLNPRGTEAFF.

The chain combines TRBV18 with TRBJ2-7, with TRBD2 matching over 7 bases. Trimming cost V 3 bases and J 2 bases; bases outside gene matches: 7. This CDR3 has 15 residues. The germline gives CDR1 KGHSH, CDR2 LQKENI. The DNA for the CDR3 is TGTGCCAGCTCACCCCGACTAGCCACCACCTACGAGCAGTACTTC. Residues: CASSPRLATTYEQYF.

The chain carries TRBV9 and TRBJ2-1; D gene uncertain. Trimming stripped 0 bases from V and 0 bases from J, with 1 base between. This CDR3 spans 13 amino acids. CDR1 is SGDLS and CDR2 is YYNGEE in the germline V gene. CDR3 nucleotides: TGTGCCAGCAGCGTAGGCTCCTACAATGAGCAGTTCTTC. As protein: CASSVGSYNEQFF.

This chain joins TRBV6-6 and TRBJ1-6; TRBD1 agrees at 7 bases. V shed 5 bases and J 10 bases; nucleotides not matched to a gene: 5. CDR1 is MNHNY, CDR2 SVGAGI, per germline (reference sequence). This CDR3 has 13 amino acids. CDR3 sequence reads: CASSPGQSSPLHF. In nucleotides, the CDR3 is TGTGCCAGCAGTCCGGGACAGTCCTCACCCCTCCACTTT.